This T cell receptor (beta chain) appears in the sequencing data of a study of blood T cell repertoires in COVID-19. Repertoires were generated with immunoSEQ multiplex PCR, while TCRdb's copy carries only in-frame clones and drops some. Among about 280,000 clones listed, about four fifths were seen once. This clone was seen a few times. Each participant's cohort was designated according to participant-reported clinical history. The source material was PBMCs or T cells enriched from blood (not recorded which). The sequence was obtained from a man aged 40-49 years who had been exposed to COVID-19.

The CDR3 bases are TGCGCCAGCAGCCAAGATGCCACCTACTACGAGCAGTACTTC. Translation: CASSQDATYYEQYF. The chain carries TRBV4-1 and TRBJ2-7; D unresolved. Germline V CDR1 and CDR2: MGHRA, YSYEKL. V was clipped by 0 bases and J by 3 bases, with 9 bases between them. This CDR3 region has 14 residues.